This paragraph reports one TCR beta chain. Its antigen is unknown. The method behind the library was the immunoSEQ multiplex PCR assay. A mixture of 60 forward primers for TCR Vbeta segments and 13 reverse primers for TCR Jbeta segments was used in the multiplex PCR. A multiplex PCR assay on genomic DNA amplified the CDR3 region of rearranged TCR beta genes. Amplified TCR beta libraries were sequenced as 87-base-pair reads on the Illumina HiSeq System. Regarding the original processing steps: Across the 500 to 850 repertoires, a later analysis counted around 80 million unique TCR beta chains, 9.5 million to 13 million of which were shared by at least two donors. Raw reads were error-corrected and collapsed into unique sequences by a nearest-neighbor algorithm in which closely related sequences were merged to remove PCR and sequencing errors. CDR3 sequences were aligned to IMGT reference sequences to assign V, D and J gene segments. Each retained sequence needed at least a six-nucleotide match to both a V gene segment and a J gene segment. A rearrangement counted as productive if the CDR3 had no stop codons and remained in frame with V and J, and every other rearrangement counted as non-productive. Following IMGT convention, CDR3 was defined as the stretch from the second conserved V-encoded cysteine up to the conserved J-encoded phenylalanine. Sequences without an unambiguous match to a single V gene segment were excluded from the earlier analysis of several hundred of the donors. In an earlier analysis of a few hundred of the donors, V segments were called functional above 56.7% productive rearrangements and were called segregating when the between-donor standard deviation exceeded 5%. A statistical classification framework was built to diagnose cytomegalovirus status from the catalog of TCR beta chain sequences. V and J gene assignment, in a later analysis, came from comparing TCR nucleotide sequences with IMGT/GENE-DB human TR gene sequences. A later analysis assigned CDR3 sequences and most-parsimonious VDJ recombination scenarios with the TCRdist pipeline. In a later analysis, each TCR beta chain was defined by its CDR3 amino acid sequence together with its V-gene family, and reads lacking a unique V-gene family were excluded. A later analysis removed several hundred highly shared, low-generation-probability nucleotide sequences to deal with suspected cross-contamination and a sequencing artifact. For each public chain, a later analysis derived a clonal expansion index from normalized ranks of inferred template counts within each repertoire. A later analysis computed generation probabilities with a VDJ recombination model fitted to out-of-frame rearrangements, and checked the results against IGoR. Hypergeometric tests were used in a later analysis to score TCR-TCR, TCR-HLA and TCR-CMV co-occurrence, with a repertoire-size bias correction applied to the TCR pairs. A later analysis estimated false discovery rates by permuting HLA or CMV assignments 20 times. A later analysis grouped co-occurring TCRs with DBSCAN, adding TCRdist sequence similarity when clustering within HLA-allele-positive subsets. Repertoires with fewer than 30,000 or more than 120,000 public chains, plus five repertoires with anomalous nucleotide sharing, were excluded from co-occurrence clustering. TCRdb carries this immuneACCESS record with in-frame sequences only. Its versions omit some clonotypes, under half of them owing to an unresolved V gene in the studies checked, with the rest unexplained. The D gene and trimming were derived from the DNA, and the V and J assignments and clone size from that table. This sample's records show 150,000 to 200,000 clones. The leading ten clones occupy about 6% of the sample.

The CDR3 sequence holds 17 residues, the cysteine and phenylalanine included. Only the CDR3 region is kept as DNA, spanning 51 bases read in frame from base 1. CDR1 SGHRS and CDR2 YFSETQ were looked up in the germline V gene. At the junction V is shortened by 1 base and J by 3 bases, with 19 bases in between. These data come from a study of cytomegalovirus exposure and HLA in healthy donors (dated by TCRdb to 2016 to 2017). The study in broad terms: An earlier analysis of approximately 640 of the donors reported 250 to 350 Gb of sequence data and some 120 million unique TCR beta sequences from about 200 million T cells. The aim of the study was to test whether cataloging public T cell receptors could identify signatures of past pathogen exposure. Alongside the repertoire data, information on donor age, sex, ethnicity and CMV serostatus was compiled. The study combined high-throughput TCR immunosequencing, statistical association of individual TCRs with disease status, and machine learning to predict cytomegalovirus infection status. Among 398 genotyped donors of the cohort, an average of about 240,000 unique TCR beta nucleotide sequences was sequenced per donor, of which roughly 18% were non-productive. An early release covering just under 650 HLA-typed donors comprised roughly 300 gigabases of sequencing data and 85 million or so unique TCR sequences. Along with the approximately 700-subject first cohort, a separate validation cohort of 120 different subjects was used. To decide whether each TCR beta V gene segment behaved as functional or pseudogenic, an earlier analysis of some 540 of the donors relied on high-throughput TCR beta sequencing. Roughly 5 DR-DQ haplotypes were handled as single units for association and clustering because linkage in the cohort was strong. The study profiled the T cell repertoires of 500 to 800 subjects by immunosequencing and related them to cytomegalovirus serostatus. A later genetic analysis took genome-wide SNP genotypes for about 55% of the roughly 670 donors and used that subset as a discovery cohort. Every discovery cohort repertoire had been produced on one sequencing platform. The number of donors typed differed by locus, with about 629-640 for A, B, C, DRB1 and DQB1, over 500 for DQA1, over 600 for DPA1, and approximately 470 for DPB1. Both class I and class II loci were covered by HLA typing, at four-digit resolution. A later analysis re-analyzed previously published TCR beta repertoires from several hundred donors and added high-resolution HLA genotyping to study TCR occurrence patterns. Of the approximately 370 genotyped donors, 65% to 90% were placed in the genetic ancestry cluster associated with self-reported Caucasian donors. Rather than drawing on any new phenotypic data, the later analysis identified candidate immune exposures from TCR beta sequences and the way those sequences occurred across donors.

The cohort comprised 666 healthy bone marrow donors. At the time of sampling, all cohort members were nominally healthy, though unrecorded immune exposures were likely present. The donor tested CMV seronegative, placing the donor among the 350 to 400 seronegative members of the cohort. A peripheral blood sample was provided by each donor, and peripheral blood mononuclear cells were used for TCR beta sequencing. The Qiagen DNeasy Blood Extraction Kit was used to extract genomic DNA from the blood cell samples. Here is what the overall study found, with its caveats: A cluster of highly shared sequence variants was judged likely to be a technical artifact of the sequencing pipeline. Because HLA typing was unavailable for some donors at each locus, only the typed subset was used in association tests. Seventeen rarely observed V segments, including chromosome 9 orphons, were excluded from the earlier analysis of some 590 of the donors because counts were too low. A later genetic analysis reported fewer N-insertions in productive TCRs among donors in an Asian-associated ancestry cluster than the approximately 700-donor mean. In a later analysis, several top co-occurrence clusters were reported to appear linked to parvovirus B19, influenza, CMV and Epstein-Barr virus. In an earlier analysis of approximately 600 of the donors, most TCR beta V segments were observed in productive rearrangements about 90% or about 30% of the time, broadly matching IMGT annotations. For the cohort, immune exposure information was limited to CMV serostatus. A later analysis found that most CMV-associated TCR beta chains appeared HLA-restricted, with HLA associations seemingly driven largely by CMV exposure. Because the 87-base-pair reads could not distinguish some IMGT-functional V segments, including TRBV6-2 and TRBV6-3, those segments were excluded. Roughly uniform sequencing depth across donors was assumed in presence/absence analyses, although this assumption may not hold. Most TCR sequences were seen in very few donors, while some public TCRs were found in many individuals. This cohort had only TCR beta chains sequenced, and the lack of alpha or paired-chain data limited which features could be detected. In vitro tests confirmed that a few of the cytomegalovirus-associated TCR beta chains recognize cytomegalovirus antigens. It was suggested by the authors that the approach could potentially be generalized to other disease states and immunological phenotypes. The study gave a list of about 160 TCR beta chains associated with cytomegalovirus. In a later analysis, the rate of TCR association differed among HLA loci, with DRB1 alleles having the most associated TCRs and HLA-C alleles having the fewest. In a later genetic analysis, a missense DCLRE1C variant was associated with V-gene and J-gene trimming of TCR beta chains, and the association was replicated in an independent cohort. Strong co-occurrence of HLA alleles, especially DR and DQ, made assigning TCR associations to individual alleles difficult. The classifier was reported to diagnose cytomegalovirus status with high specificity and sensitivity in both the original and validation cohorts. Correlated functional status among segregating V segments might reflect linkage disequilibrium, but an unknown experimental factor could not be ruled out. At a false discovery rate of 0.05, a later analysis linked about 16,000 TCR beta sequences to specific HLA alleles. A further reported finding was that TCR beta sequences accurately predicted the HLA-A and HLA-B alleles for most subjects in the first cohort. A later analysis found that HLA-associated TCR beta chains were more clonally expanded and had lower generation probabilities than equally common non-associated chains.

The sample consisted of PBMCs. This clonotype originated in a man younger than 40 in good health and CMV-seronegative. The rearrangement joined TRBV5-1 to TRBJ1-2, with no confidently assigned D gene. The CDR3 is CASSLSTSSWGDYGYTF. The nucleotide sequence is TGCGCCAGCAGCTTGAGTACCTCCTCGTGGGGAGACTATGGCTACACCTTC. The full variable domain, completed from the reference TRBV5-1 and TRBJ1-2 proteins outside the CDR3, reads KAGVTQTPRYLIKTRGQQVTLSCSPISGHRSVSWYQQTPGQGLQFLFEYFSETQRNKGNFPGRFSGRQFSNSRSEMNVSTLELGDSALYLCASSLSTSSWGDYGYTFGSGTRLTVV.